These T cell receptor beta chains were read from a single sample in a study of cytomegalovirus exposure and HLA in healthy donors. The protocol was immunoSEQ multiplex PCR, while the TCRdb copy is restricted to in-frame clones and leaves out a portion. The profile covers about 87,000 clones, with about 7.6% appearing a single time and approximately 2.4% taken by the ten largest. Input material: PBMCs. These TCRs come from a man aged 45-65 years in good health and CMV-seronegative. Each CDR3 is given with its conserved first and last residue. The D gene is left open where the match is weak. Some rows have no size entry. The others give once, few or many, or a class for an expanded clone.

d_call	v_call	j_call	clone_size	cdr3_aa	cdr3_nt
.	TRBV27	TRBJ1-1	few	CASSSSFGTEAFF	TGTGCCAGCAGTTCCAGCTTCGGGACTGAAGCTTTCTTT
TRBD2	TRBV4-2	TRBJ2-7	.	CASSQEGLAGGPYEQYF	TGTGCCAGCAGCCAAGAAGGACTAGCGGGGGGGCCCTACGAGCAGTACTTC
.	TRBV7-3	TRBJ2-2	few	CASSLSVPSNTGELFF	TGTGCCAGCAGCTTATCGGTCCCTAGTAACACCGGGGAGCTGTTTTTT
.	TRBV30	TRBJ2-3	.	CAGRGASGVTDTQYF	TGTGCCGGAAGGGGGGCTAGCGGTGTCACAGATACGCAGTATTTT
TRBD2	TRBV29-1	TRBJ2-5	few	CSVVGQAQTSSNQETQYF	TGCAGCGTTGTTGGCCAGGCGCAGACTAGCTCCAACCAAGAGACCCAGTACTTC
TRBD1	TRBV5-6	TRBJ1-3	.	CASSWDRGGNTIYF	TGTGCCAGCAGCTGGGACAGGGGTGGAAACACCATATATTTT
TRBD2	TRBV4-1	TRBJ2-3	few	CASRLAGGYTDTQYF	TGCGCCAGCAGACTAGCGGGGGGGTACACAGATACGCAGTATTTT
TRBD2	TRBV11-3	TRBJ2-7	.	CASSLGTSGRASGEQYF	TGTGCCAGCAGCCTAGGGACTAGCGGGAGGGCCTCGGGGGAGCAGTACTTC
.	TRBV30	TRBJ2-1	few	CAWSRQGGNNEQFF	TGTGCCTGGAGTAGACAGGGAGGCAACAATGAGCAGTTCTTC
.	TRBV9	TRBJ1-1	few	CASTGGNVNTEAFF	TGTGCCAGCACGGGAGGGAATGTGAACACTGAAGCTTTCTTT
.	TRBV11-2	TRBJ2-5	.	CASSLLTGEETQYF	TGTGCCAGCAGCTTATTAACGGGAGAAGAGACCCAGTACTTC
.	TRBV5-8	TRBJ1-5	.	CASSLPKQPQHF	TGTGCCAGCAGCTTGCCCAAACAGCCCCAGCATTTT
.	TRBV2	TRBJ2-1	.	CASSDSSYNEQFF	TGTGCCAGCAGTGATAGCAGCTACAATGAGCAGTTCTTC
.	TRBV6-5	TRBJ2-7	few	CASSRILGTYEQYF	TGTGCCAGCAGCCGGATCCTAGGAACCTACGAGCAGTACTTC
TRBD1	TRBV2	TRBJ1-3	few	CASSRQGSGNTIYF	TGTGCCAGCAGTAGACAGGGGTCCGGAAACACCATATATTTT
TRBD1	TRBV6-1	TRBJ1-3	.	CASSVQGSGNTIYF	TGTGCCAGCAGTGTACAGGGGTCTGGAAACACCATATATTTT
TRBD2	TRBV2	TRBJ2-1	.	CASSLGSGRAGRNEQFF	TGTGCCAGCAGTTTAGGAAGCGGGAGGGCCGGACGGAATGAGCAGTTCTTC
.	TRBV30	TRBJ1-1	few	CAWSLGGNTEAFF	TGTGCCTGGAGTCTAGGGGGGAACACTGAAGCTTTCTTT
.	TRBV5-4	TRBJ2-7	.	CASSLLTSKDEQYF	TGTGCCAGCAGCCTCTTGACTAGTAAGGACGAGCAGTACTTC
TRBD1	TRBV6-6	TRBJ2-2	few	CASAGTGLGGELFF	TGTGCCAGCGCTGGGACAGGGTTGGGCGGGGAGCTGTTTTTT
.	TRBV6-6	TRBJ1-5	.	CASSSGLGSNQPQHF	TGTGCCAGCAGTTCAGGTTTGGGTAGCAATCAGCCCCAGCATTTT
.	TRBV6-6	TRBJ2-3	few	CASSYSGGTDTQYF	TGTGCCAGCAGTTATAGTGGGGGGACAGATACGCAGTATTTT
.	TRBV28	TRBJ2-3	.	CASSLLSTDTQYF	TGTGCCAGCAGTCTTCTTAGCACAGATACGCAGTATTTT
TRBD1	TRBV5-6	TRBJ2-1	few	CASSPRQGATEQFF	TGTGCCAGCAGCCCTCGACAGGGGGCGACTGAGCAGTTCTTC
.	TRBV28	TRBJ1-1	.	CASSLERERGKDTEAFF	TGTGCCAGCAGTTTAGAACGGGAGAGAGGAAAGGACACTGAAGCTTTCTTT
.	TRBV27	TRBJ1-4	.	CASSLGVTDEKLFF	TGTGCCAGCAGCCTCGGGGTGACGGACGAAAAACTGTTTTTT
.	TRBV28	TRBJ2-7	.	CASSFPRQGHEQYF	TGTGCCAGCAGTTTCCCCCGGCAGGGTCACGAGCAGTACTTC
TRBD1	TRBV5-4	TRBJ2-5	.	CASSPRDSFQETQYF	TGTGCCAGCAGCCCCCGGGACAGCTTTCAAGAGACCCAGTACTTC
.	TRBV21-1	TRBJ1-6	.	CASILGHFNSPLHF	TGTGCCAGCATACTCGGACACTTTAATTCACCCCTCCACTTT
TRBD1	TRBV28	TRBJ2-6	.	CASSPRGRGSGANVLTF	TGTGCCAGCAGTCCCCGGGGCAGGGGGTCTGGGGCCAACGTCCTGACTTTC